The rows below give T cell receptor beta chains drawn from one sample of a study of blood T cells in healthy people across ages. TCRdb itself ran the 5' RACE reads through MiXCR, one entry per CDR3 protein. The data contain roughly 1.4 million distinct CDR3 sequences, around 59% of them singletons. The sequenced sample was blood. These receptors were taken from a young man in good health. Each CDR3 is given without its conserved first and last residue. Each record gives: V gene, J gene, D gene, clone size, CDR3 protein. The D gene is left open where the match is weak. The size of a clone is reported for some rows only, either as once, few or many, or as a class for expanded clones.

TRBV28	.	TRBD1	.	ATETGVPYEQY
TRBV10-2	TRBJ2-7	TRBD1	.	ASSERGTGWHEQY
TRBV30	TRBJ2-1	.	.	AWSPVALNNEQF
TRBV20-1	TRBJ2-7	TRBD1	.	SAWVGVQGNYEQY
TRBV7-8	TRBJ2-5	.	.	ASSLEEGDGLNEQY
TRBV12-3/TRBV12-4	TRBJ2-1	.	few	ASRSGAGANNEQF
TRBV19	TRBJ2-3	.	.	ASSKVTETGDTQY
TRBV10-3	TRBJ2-5	TRBD1	.	AIRGQEAETQY
TRBV6-2/TRBV6-3	TRBJ2-2	.	.	ASSYSGGPGNTGELF
TRBV7-2	TRBJ2-7	TRBD2	.	ASSLGGGTLYYEQY
TRBV9	TRBJ2-7	TRBD2	.	ASSAGLGNYEQY
TRBV3-1	TRBJ2-2	.	few	ASSQEVTGELF
TRBV6-1	TRBJ1-5	.	.	ASGTGPNQPQH
TRBV6-1	TRBJ2-4	.	few	ASSLAGENIQY
TRBV11-2	TRBJ2-5	.	.	ASSLDPRAETQY
TRBV4-3	.	TRBD2	.	ASSQDGDYLDEQY
TRBV6-1	TRBJ1-1	.	.	ASTLRRGAVSEAF
TRBV9	TRBJ1-2	.	few	ASSLEVEGTYYGYT
TRBV20-1	TRBJ2-2	TRBD2	.	SARDPLAGGTDGELF
TRBV10-1	TRBJ2-7	TRBD2	few	ASSRLAGEYEQY
TRBV28	TRBJ2-7	.	.	ASSAPGLGRPYEQY
TRBV12-3/TRBV12-4	TRBJ1-4	.	.	ASSSRSTGFDEKLF
TRBV6-2/TRBV6-3	TRBJ1-1	TRBD1	once	AGRQGRNTEAF
TRBV24-1	TRBJ2-6	.	.	ATSDLAPGANVLT
TRBV20-1	TRBJ1-2	.	few	SAAEGYYGYT
TRBV20-1	TRBJ1-1	.	.	SAPRLGRNTEAF
TRBV10-3	TRBJ2-5	.	.	AIADTAQETQY
TRBV6-2/TRBV6-3	TRBJ2-3	.	.	ASSYNPERTQY
TRBV5-1	TRBJ2-5	.	.	ASSLAYTQETQY
TRBV4-3	.	.	once	ASSQDEGSQETQF
TRBV7-8	TRBJ2-5	TRBD1	.	AGSLTGQAAQETQY
TRBV7-9	TRBJ2-2	TRBD1	.	ASSPWTGIGTGELF
TRBV5-1	TRBJ2-6	.	.	ASSETGAPGANVLT
TRBV7-8	TRBJ2-1	TRBD2	.	ASSLDGLAGGNEQF
TRBV7-9	TRBJ2-7	.	.	ASTPGRSYLGIYEQY
TRBV25-1	.	.	once	ASSIGEYTYEQY
TRBV27	TRBJ2-7	TRBD1	few	ASSTNRDRGPYEQY
TRBV21-1	TRBJ1-1	.	.	ASPDPMNTEAF
TRBV6-2/TRBV6-3	TRBJ2-3	TRBD1	.	ASSYPTGTGALFPSTDTQY
TRBV4-1	TRBJ1-1	.	few	ASSQVYEGMNTEAF
TRBV6-1	TRBJ1-1	TRBD1	.	ASKQGRSMLNTEAF
TRBV28	TRBJ1-6	.	.	ASRPQQGSNSPLH
TRBV7-9	TRBJ2-5	TRBD1	.	ASSQPGQGNYVQY
TRBV7-9	TRBJ2-7	.	.	ASSLVPHYEQY
TRBV5-4	TRBJ2-5	TRBD2	.	ASSWGLAGGRETQY
TRBV28	TRBJ1-5	.	.	ASTSGQPQH
TRBV12-3/TRBV12-4	TRBJ2-3	TRBD1	.	ASSGSYADRSTDTQY
TRBV20-1	TRBJ2-7	.	.	SARGAGVETTYEQY
TRBV20-1	TRBJ2-1	.	.	SARGSSTNEQF
TRBV3-1	TRBJ2-7	.	.	ASSPLFRGRGHEQY
TRBV5-1	.	TRBD1	.	AGSLAGQGDYEQY
TRBV2	TRBJ2-7	TRBD1	.	ASRRDRGIGYEQY
TRBV10-2	TRBJ2-5	TRBD2	many	ASSESPGSGSLEETQY
TRBV20-1	TRBJ1-5	TRBD1	.	SARTLGQAGQPQH
TRBV29-1	TRBJ2-7	TRBD1	.	SVVTGGGGEQY
TRBV15	TRBJ2-5	.	few	ATSRDTGARTQY
TRBV6-1	TRBJ2-5	.	.	ASTLGIRQETQY
TRBV25-1	TRBJ1-6	.	.	ASSAPHGSNSPLH
TRBV20-1	TRBJ2-3	TRBD2	few	SARVAGLDTQY
TRBV2	TRBJ2-1	.	.	ASSEIAPGHGEQF